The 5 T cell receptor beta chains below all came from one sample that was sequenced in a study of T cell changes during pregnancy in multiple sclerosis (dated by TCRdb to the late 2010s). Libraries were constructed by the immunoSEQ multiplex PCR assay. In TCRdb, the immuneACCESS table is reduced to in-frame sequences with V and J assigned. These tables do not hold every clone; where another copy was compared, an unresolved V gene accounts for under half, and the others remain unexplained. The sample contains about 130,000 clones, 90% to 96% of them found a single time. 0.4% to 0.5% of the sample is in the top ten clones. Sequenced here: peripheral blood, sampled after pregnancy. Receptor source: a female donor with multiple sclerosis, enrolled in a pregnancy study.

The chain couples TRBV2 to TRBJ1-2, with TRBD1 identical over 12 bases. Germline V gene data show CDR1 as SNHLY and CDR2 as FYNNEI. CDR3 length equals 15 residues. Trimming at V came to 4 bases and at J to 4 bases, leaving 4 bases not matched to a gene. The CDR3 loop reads CASSAGQGALYGYTF. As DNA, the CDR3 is TGTGCCAGCAGTGCGGGACAGGGGGCTCTCTATGGCTACACCTTC.

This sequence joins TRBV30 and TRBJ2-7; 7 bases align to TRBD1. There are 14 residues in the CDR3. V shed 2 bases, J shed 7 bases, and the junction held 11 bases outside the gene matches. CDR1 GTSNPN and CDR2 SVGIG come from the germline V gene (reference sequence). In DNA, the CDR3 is TGTGCCTGGAGTATGGCAGGGGGATCGGGGGAGCAGTACTTC. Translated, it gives CAWSMAGGSGEQYF.

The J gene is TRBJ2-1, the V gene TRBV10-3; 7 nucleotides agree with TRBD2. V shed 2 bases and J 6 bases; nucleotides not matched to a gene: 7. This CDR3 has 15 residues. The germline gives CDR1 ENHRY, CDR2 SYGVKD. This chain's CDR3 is CAISEGGGPFNEQFF. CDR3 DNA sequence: TGTGCCATCAGTGAGGGGGGAGGGCCTTTCAATGAGCAGTTCTTC.

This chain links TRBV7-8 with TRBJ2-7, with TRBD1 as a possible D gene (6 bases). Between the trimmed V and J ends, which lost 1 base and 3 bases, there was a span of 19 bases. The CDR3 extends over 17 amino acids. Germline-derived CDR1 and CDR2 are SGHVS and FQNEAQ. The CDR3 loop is CASSLVSLQGRGYEQYF. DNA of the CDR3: TGTGCCAGCAGCTTAGTCTCACTGCAGGGGAGAGGCTACGAGCAGTACTTC. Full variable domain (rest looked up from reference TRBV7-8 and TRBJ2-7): GAGVSQSPRYKVAKRGQDVALRCDPISGHVSLFWYQQALGQGPEFLTYFQNEAQLDKSGLPSDRFFAERPEGSVSTLKIQRTQQEDSAVYLCASSLVSLQGRGYEQYFGPGTRLTVT.

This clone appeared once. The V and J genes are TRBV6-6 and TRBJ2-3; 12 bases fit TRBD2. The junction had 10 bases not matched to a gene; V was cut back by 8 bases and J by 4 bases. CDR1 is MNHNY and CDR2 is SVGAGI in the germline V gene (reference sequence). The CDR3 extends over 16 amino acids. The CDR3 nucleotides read TGTGCCAGCCCAAATCCGCTAGCGGGAGGGCCAGATACGCAGTATTTT. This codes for CASPNPLAGGPDTQYF.